Here is one TCR beta chain with its context. Its antigen remains unidentified. The data belong to a study of cytomegalovirus exposure and HLA in healthy donors. Study-wide results and limits: One later analysis, an examination of the 90 to 150 validation repertoires, found that first-cohort TCR clusters tended to co-occur in them. The majority of TCR sequences were rare, yet some public TCRs appeared in many donors.

CDR1 and CDR2 from the germline V gene are SGDLS and YYNGEE. CDR3 length equals 17 residues. V was clipped by 3 bases and J by 6 bases; unmatched bases: 10. The protocol was immunoSEQ multiplex PCR, while the TCRdb copy is restricted to in-frame clones and leaves out a portion. The table has about 73,000 clones, roughly 95% seen once. The chain is built from TRBV9 and TRBJ1-5; 12 nucleotides match TRBD1. The sample comprised PBMCs. The sequence derives from a man younger than 30 in good health and CMV-seronegative. As DNA, the CDR3 is TGTGCCAGCAGCGAGGGACAGGGGGCTAGTGGGACTCAGCCCCAGCATTTT. It specifies CASSEGQGASGTQPQHF.